This T cell receptor (beta chain) was found in a study of cytomegalovirus exposure and HLA in healthy donors. Trimming at V came to 5 bases and at J to 3 bases, leaving 9 bases not matched to a gene. The V gene's germline CDR1 is GTSNPN and CDR2 SVGIG (reference sequence). The CDR3 runs to 14 residues. The PCR had 60 Vbeta and 13 Jbeta primers. The data were produced by immunoSEQ multiplex PCR, yet TCRdb's version contains in-frame clones alone and is incomplete. Of about 96,000 clones in the sample, about 70% were seen once. The sample comprised PBMCs. This clonotype originated in a female donor in good health and CMV-seropositive. The genes are TRBV30 and TRBJ2-7, with TRBD1 identical over 8 bases. CDR3 in DNA: TGTGCCTGGGCAACTGACAGGGGCCGCTACGAGCAGTACTTC. Its protein product is CAWATDRGRYEQYF.